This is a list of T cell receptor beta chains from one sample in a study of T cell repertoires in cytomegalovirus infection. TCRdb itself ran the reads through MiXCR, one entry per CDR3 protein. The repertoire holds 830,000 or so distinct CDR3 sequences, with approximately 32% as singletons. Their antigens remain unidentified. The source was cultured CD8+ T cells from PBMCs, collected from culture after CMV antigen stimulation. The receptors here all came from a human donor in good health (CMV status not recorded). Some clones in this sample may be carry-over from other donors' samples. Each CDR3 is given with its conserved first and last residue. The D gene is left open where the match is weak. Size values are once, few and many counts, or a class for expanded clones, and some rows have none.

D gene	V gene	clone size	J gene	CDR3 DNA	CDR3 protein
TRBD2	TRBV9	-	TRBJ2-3	TGTGCCAGCAGCGTAGGGGGAACTAGCGGGGGCCTCAATACGCAGTATTTT	CASSVGGTSGGLNTQYF
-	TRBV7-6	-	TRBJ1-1	TGTGCCAGCAGCTTAGCGTATCCGAGCACTGAAGCTTTCTTT	CASSLAYPSTEAFF
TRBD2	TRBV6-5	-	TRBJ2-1	TGTGCCAGCAGCTTAGCGGGGGGGCTGCATGAGCAGTTCTTC	CASSLAGGLHEQFF
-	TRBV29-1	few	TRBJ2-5	TGCAGCGTTGAAGAACAGCAAGAGACCCAGTACTTC	CSVEEQQETQYF
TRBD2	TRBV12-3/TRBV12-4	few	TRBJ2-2	TGTGCCAGCAGCCCGGGGACTAGCGGCGATTCCCCGAACACCGGGGAGCTGTTTTTT	CASSPGTSGDSPNTGELFF
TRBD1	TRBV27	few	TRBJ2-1	TGTGCCAGCAGCCTCGGGCAACAGGGGTCACAGTTCTTC	CASSLGQQGSQFF
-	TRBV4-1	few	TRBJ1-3	TGCGCCAGCAGCCAAGCTCCAGGGGCCGACACCATATATTTT	CASSQAPGADTIYF
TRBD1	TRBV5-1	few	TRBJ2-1	TGCGCCAGCAGCCCGGACAGGAGGTTAAACAATGAGCAGTTCTTC	CASSPDRRLNNEQFF
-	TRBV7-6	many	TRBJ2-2	TGTGCCAGCAGCTTAGGAGAGTCCGGGGAGCTGTTTTTT	CASSLGESGELFF
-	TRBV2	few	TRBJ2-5	TGTGCCAGCAGCGCCGGGACGACAGAGACCCAGTACTTC	CASSAGTTETQYF
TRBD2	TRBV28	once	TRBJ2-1	TGTGCCAGCAGTCCGGCGGAAACTAGCGGGGGCTACAATGAGCAGTTCTTC	CASSPAETSGGYNEQFF
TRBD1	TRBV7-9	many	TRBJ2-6	TGTGCCAGCAGCTTGCCGGGACAGGGCTCTGGGGCCAACGTCCTGACTTTC	CASSLPGQGSGANVLTF
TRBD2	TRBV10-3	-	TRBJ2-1	TGTGCCATCACCGCAAGGGTGGGCGGGGGTTCCTACAATGAGCAGTTCTTC	CAITARVGGGSYNEQFF
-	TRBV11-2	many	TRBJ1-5	TGTGCCAGCAGCTTAGAGGGGCTTAGCAATCAGCCCCAGCATTTT	CASSLEGLSNQPQHF
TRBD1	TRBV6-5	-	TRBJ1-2	TGTGCCAGCAGTTATTCCGGGACAGGTTCCGATGGCTACACCTTC	CASSYSGTGSDGYTF
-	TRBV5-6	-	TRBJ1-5	TGTGCCAGCAGCTCCGTGGGGGGCGATCAGCCCCAGCATTTT	CASSSVGGDQPQHF
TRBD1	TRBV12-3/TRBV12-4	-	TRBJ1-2	TGTGCCAGCAGTTTAGGAATAACAGGGGATGGCTACACCTTC	CASSLGITGDGYTF
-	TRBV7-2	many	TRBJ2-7	TGTGCCAGCAGTATCGGTCCGACCTACGAGCAGTACTTC	CASSIGPTYEQYF
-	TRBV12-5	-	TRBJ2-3	TGTGCTAGTGGTTTCGCCCCCCTGGATACGCAGTATTTT	CASGFAPLDTQYF
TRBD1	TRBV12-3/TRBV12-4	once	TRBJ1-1	TGTGCCAGCAGTCCGAGGACAGGGGGCGAAGCTTTCTTT	CASSPRTGGEAFF
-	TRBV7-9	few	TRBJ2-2	TGTGCCGGTCCCCACAGGGAAATCACCGGGGAGCTGTTTTTT	CAGPHREITGELFF
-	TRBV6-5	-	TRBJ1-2	TGTGCCAGCAGGCCCAACCCTAACTATGGCTACACCTTC	CASRPNPNYGYTF
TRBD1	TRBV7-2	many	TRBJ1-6	TGTGCCAGCAGCTTAGCCAGGGGGTTCGGATATTCACCCCTCCACTTT	CASSLARGFGYSPLHF
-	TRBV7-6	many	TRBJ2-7	TGTGCCAGCAGCGCGGGACCCCTGAGCTCCTACGAGCAGTACTTC	CASSAGPLSSYEQYF
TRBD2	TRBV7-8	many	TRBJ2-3	TGTGCCAGCAGCTTAGAAGCGGGGGGGCCGACAGATACGCAGTATTTT	CASSLEAGGPTDTQYF
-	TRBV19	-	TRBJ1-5	TGTGCCAGTAGTATAGATTGGACGGACTATAGCAATCAGCCCCAGCATTTT	CASSIDWTDYSNQPQHF
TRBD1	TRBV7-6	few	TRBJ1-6	TGTGCCAGCAGCTTAGGAGGGGGCATTAATTCACCCCTCCACTTT	CASSLGGGINSPLHF
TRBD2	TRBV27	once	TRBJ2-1	TGTGCCAACAGTTTAGTACGAGCGCCCGGGGGGGGGGATGAGCAGTTCTTC	CANSLVRAPGGGDEQFF
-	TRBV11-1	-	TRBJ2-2	TGTGCCAGCAGCTCGTTGGGGTTCGGCACCGGGGAGCTGTTTTTT	CASSSLGFGTGELFF
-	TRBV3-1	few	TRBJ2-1	TGTGCCAGCAGCCAAGACCACGGGCCGAGCTCCTACAATGAGCAGTTCTTC	CASSQDHGPSSYNEQFF
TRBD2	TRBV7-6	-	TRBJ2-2	TGTGCTAGCAGTTCTCGGGAGGGAGACACCGGGGAGCTGTTTTTT	CASSSREGDTGELFF
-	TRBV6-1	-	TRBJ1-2	TGTGCCAGCAGTGAAGAGAAGGTTTTGTATGGCTACACCTTC	CASSEEKVLYGYTF
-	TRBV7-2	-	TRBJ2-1	TGTGCCAGCAGCGCCTCAAAGGAGCAGTTCTTC	CASSASKEQFF
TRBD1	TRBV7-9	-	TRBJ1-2	TGTGCCAGCAGCCTCCGGGACAGCCCCGATCCCTATGGCTACACCTTC	CASSLRDSPDPYGYTF
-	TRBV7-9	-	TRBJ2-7	TGTGCCAGCAGCGTCCCCGGGACCTACGAGCAGTACTTC	CASSVPGTYEQYF
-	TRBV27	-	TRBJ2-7	TGTGCCAGCAGTCCGCCTCCGGGGGGCGACGAGCAGTACTTC	CASSPPPGGDEQYF
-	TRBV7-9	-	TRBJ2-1	TGTGCCAGCAGCCCTCGGGACCAATCCTACAATGAGCAGTTCTTC	CASSPRDQSYNEQFF
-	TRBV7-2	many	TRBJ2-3	TGTGCCAGCAGCTTAGTAGCTCTAGGGTTGGATACGCAGTATTTT	CASSLVALGLDTQYF
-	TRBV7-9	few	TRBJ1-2	TGTGCCAGCAGCTTAAGGGGGAAGGGCAGGTTGAAGGACTATGGCTACACCTTC	CASSLRGKGRLKDYGYTF
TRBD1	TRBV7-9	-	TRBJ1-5	TGTGCCAGCAGCCCAACCCAAGAGACAGGGATGAGCAATCAGCCCCAGCATTTT	CASSPTQETGMSNQPQHF
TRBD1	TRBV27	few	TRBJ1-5	TGTGCCAGCAGCCGATCCGCAACAGGGGGAAATCAGCCCCAGCATTTT	CASSRSATGGNQPQHF
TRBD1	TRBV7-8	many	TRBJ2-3	TGTGCCAGCAGCTTACGGACAGGGGGCCCGGCAGATACGCAGTATTTT	CASSLRTGGPADTQYF
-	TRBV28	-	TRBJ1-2	TGTGCCAGCAGTTTCGCGAATTCGGGGAGCTATGGCTACACCTTC	CASSFANSGSYGYTF
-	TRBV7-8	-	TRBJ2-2	TGTGCCAGCAGCCTATTTTATACTCTGAACACCGGGGAGCTGTTTTTT	CASSLFYTLNTGELFF
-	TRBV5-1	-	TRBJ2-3	TGCGCCAGCAGCGATTCCGGGGGAGATACGCAGTATTTT	CASSDSGGDTQYF
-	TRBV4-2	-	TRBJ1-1	TGTGCCAGCAGCCAAGATTCCCGGGGAAGCACTGAAGCTTTCTTT	CASSQDSRGSTEAFF
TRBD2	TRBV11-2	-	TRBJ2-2	TGTGCCAGCAGTTTAGACCGGAATAGCGGGGGGTATAACACCGGGGAGCTGTTTTTT	CASSLDRNSGGYNTGELFF
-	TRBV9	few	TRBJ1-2	TGTGCCAGCAGCGTAGGAGGGGACCCCTCGGGCTATGGCTACACCTTC	CASSVGGDPSGYGYTF
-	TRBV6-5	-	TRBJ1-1	TGTGCCAGCGGTCTGGTGGGCACTGAAGCTTTCTTT	CASGLVGTEAFF
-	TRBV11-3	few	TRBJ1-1	TGTGCCAGCAGCTTAGTCACAGAATGGAAGGGGGAAGCTTTCTTT	CASSLVTEWKGEAFF
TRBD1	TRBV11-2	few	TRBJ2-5	TGTGCCAGCAGCGTGGGGGTCGGACAGGGGGTCCAAGAGACCCAGTACTTC	CASSVGVGQGVQETQYF
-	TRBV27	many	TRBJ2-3	TGTGCCAGCAGTTTGGTTAGGGCAGATACGCAGTATTTT	CASSLVRADTQYF
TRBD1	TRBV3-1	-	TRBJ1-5	TGTGCCAGCAGCCGTCAGGGGGCGGATGAGCCCCAGCATTTT	CASSRQGADEPQHF
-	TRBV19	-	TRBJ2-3	TGTGCCAGTAGTTGGGGCGGGGACACAGATACGCAGTATTTT	CASSWGGDTDTQYF
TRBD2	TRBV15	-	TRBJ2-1	TGTGTCACCAGTAGAGCGGGGAGCTCCTACAATGAGCAGTTCTTC	CVTSRAGSSYNEQFF
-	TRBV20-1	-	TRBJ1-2	TGCAGTGCTAGACGTCACGAAGGGCCATTCTATGGCTACACCTTC	CSARRHEGPFYGYTF
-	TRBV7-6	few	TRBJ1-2	TGTGCCAGCAGCTTAGGGGGATGGGATGGCTACACCTTC	CASSLGGWDGYTF
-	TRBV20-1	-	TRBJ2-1	TGCAGTGCTAGAGTGCGGGGAAGCTATGAGCAGTTCTTC	CSARVRGSYEQFF